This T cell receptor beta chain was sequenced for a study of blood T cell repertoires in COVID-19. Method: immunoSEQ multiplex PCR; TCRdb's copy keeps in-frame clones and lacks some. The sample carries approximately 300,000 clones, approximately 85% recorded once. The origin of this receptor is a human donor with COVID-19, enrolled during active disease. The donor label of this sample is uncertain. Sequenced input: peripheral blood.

The CDR3: CASSQTGLAGGPKFF. CDR3 nucleotide sequence: TGTGCCAGCAGCCAAACCGGACTAGCGGGAGGGCCGAAGTTCTTC. The genes are TRBV11-2 and TRBJ2-1; 15 bases agree with TRBD2. Trimming cost V 5 bases and J 14 bases; bases outside gene matches: 10. The CDR3 loop spans 15 amino acids. Germline loops: CDR1 SGHAT, CDR2 FQNNGV.